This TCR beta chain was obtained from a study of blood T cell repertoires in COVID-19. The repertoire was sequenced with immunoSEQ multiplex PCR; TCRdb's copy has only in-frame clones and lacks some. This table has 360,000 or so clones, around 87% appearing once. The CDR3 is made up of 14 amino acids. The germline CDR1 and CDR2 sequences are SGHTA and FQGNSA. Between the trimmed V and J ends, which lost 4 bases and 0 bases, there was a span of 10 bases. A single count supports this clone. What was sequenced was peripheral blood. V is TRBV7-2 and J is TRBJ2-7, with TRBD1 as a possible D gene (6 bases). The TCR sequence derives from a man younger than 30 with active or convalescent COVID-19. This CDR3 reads CASSYRANSYEQYF. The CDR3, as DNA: TGTGCCAGCAGCTACAGGGCCAACTCCTACGAGCAGTACTTC.